This T cell receptor beta chain was identified in a study of long-term antiretroviral therapy in people with HIV. Study context: Samples collected earliest predate the 2015 immediate-ART recommendation by about a decade.

Every participant with HIV received treatment in the United States. V lost 4 bases and J 5 bases, leaving 14 bases between the germline ends. The CDR3 is 14 residues long. From germline, CDR1 is SGHDN and CDR2 FVKESK. At survey level, the immunoSEQ assay was run in its v3.0 version. TCRdb keeps only in-frame clones here, not all; method: immunoSEQ multiplex PCR. Of some 17,000 clones listed, under 85% are singletons. The chain combines TRBV14 with TRBJ2-5; D unresolved. The sequencing here drew on unsorted PBMCs, taken 2.1 years before starting antiretroviral therapy. The origin of this receptor is a man aged 30-40 years with HIV. The CDR3 coding sequence is TGTGCCAGCAGCCCGGACCCCCCCTGGGAGACCCAGTACTTC. Protein: CASSPDPPWETQYF.